This record looks at one TCR beta chain sequence and its context. This entry belongs to a study of blood T cell repertoires in COVID-19. In the study overall: The study drew acute and convalescent COVID-19 samples from the United States, Italy and Spain. PBMCs, B-cell-depleted T cells, or T cells were the source of the cDNA or gDNA that made up the material.

Authors' processing steps: Amplification from reference gene primers served as the basis for estimated nucleated cell counts. The repertoire was sequenced with immunoSEQ multiplex PCR; TCRdb's copy has only in-frame clones and lacks some. Clonal size and the V and J genes are those of that table, whereas D and trimming came from the DNA. The data hold around 55,000 clones, with around nine tenths observed a single time. In germline, CDR1 is LNHDA, CDR2 SQIVND (reference sequence). The CDR3 is 16 amino acids. The V segment lost 6 bases and the J segment 3 bases; nucleotides outside the gene matches: 10.

The clonotype was recovered from a man in his forties with acute or convalescent COVID-19. The gene calls are TRBV19 and TRBJ1-4, with TRBD1 matching 7 bases. Sequencing used peripheral blood. The CDR3 loop is CASRTGLDLPNEKLFF. The CDR3 DNA sequence: TGTGCCAGTAGGACAGGGTTGGATCTACCTAATGAAAAACTGTTTTTT.